These T cell receptor beta chains were read from a single sample in a study of PD-1 blockade in classical Hodgkin lymphoma. Repertoires were generated with immunoSEQ multiplex PCR, while TCRdb's copy carries only in-frame clones and drops some. The data show 20,000 to 25,000 clones, about 64% seen once. The specimen comprised peripheral blood mononuclear cells (PBMCs), sampled at baseline. The receptors come from a human donor with classical Hodgkin lymphoma. Each CDR3 is given with its conserved first and last residue. The D gene is left open where the match is weak. The size of a clone is reported for some rows only, either as once, few or many, or as a class for expanded clones.

TRBV14	few	-	18	TRBJ1-3	CASSQDFGGRMVGNTIYF	TGTGCCAGCAGCCAAGATTTCGGGGGCAGAATGGTTGGAAACACCATATATTTT
TRBV18	-	-	16	TRBJ1-4	CASSPQSGTQLGGLFF	TGTGCCAGCTCACCACAATCCGGGACCCAACTTGGTGGACTGTTTTTT
TRBV10-2	-	-	14	TRBJ2-3	CASSDPGAVDTQYF	TGCGCCAGCAGTGACCCGGGGGCGGTAGATACGCAGTATTTT
TRBV7-2	-	-	13	TRBJ2-7	CASSLVAAYEQYF	TGTGCCAGCAGCTTAGTAGCGGCCTACGAGCAGTACTTC
TRBV23-1	once	-	19	TRBJ2-1	CASSPSRPGRGLSYNEQFF	TGCGCCAGCAGTCCTTCAAGGCCGGGCAGGGGTCTCTCCTACAATGAGCAGTTCTTC
TRBV19	few	TRBD1	14	TRBJ1-6	CASRGGGSNSPLHF	TGTGCCAGTAGAGGAGGGGGCTCAAATTCACCCCTCCACTTT
TRBV6-5	-	-	15	TRBJ2-2	CASSPFGGPGGELFF	TGTGCCAGCAGTCCTTTTGGGGGGCCGGGCGGGGAGCTGTTTTTT
TRBV5-5	-	-	12	TRBJ2-4	CASSADKNIQYF	TGTGCCAGCAGCGCGGACAAAAACATTCAGTACTTC
TRBV7-9	once	-	14	TRBJ1-2	CASSLHGTRYGYTF	TGTGCCAGCAGCTTACACGGGACCCGGTATGGCTACACCTTC
TRBV6-5	-	TRBD1	15	TRBJ1-2	CASSYRDRGVFGYTF	TGTGCCAGCAGTTACCGGGACAGGGGGGTCTTTGGCTACACCTTC
TRBV7-9	-	TRBD1	17	TRBJ2-3	CASSLGGLDRSTDTQYF	TGTGCCAGCAGCTTAGGAGGCCTGGACAGGAGCACAGATACGCAGTATTTT
TRBV21-1	-	-	17	TRBJ2-1	CASSKPLAGGPAREQFF	TGTGCCAGCAGCAAACCTCTAGCGGGAGGGCCAGCTCGGGAGCAGTTCTTC
TRBV2	-	-	15	TRBJ2-6	CASSEVGSGANVLTF	TGTGCCAGCAGTGAAGTCGGCTCTGGGGCCAACGTCCTGACTTTC
TRBV14	-	-	15	TRBJ2-5	CASSQDFSEAGTQYF	TGTGCCAGCAGCCAAGATTTCAGCGAGGCCGGCACCCAGTACTTC
TRBV4-2	-	-	16	TRBJ1-4	CASSQDGTGGSEKLFF	TGTGCCAGCAGCCAAGACGGGACGGGGGGGAGCGAAAAACTGTTTTTT
TRBV7-8	once	-	15	TRBJ1-4	CASSLVGGVNEKLFF	TGTGCCAGCAGCTTAGTAGGGGGTGTTAATGAAAAACTGTTTTTT
TRBV30	-	TRBD1	13	TRBJ1-2	CACGQQGIYGYTF	TGTGCCTGTGGACAACAGGGGATTTATGGCTACACCTTC
TRBV4-3	once	TRBD1	13	TRBJ2-1	CASSEQGAWEQFF	TGCGCCAGCAGCGAACAGGGGGCGTGGGAGCAGTTCTTC
TRBV19	-	-	15	TRBJ1-2	CASSIHRDIDYGYTF	TGTGCCAGTAGTATCCACCGGGACATTGACTATGGCTACACCTTC
TRBV4-3	-	-	17	TRBJ2-7	CAGSQETKSTTPYEQYF	TGCGCCGGCAGCCAAGAAACAAAATCCACTACCCCCTACGAGCAGTACTTC
TRBV28	-	TRBD2	14	TRBJ2-2	CASLLAGDTGELFF	TGTGCCAGTCTCCTAGCGGGAGACACCGGGGAGCTGTTTTTT
TRBV28	-	-	16	TRBJ2-5	CASSQTITGNQETQYF	TGTGCCAGCAGCCAGACTATTACAGGAAACCAAGAGACCCAGTACTTC